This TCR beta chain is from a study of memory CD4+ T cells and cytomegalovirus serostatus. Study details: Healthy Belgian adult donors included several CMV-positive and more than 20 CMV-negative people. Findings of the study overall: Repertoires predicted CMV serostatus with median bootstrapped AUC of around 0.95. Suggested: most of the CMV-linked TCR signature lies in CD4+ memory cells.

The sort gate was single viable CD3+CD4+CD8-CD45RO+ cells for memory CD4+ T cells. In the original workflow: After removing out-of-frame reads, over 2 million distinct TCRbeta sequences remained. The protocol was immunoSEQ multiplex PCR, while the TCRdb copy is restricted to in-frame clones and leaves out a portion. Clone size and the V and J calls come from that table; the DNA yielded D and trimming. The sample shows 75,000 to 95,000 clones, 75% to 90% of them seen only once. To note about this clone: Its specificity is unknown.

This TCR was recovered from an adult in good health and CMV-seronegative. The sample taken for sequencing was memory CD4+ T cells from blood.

The CDR3 reads CASSATAGPGNTIYF. The DNA for the CDR3 is TGTGCCAGCAGTGCAACGGCGGGACCTGGAAACACCATATATTTT. This chain uses TRBV6-1 with TRBJ1-3; TRBD1 is a possible D gene (5 bases). V dropped 4 bases and J dropped 2 bases, with 12 bases sitting between them. Germline assignment: CDR1 MNHNS and CDR2 SASEGT. The CDR3 runs to 15 residues.